The entry that follows covers one T cell receptor beta chain sequence. The sample is drawn from a study of cytomegalovirus exposure and HLA in healthy donors. Losses at the gene ends were 3 bases for V and 5 bases for J; bases not matched to a gene: 4. The germline gives CDR1 SGDLS, CDR2 YYNGEE. The CDR3 loop spans 13 amino acids. Primers: 60 Vbeta forward and 13 Jbeta reverse. The assay was immunoSEQ multiplex PCR, and TCRdb's table has in-frame clones only and misses some. This table has roughly 100,000 clones, roughly 80% appearing once. The V call is TRBV9, the J call TRBJ1-1, with TRBD1 identical over 7 bases. This clonotype originated in a male donor in good health and CMV-seropositive. Material for sequencing was PBMCs. The CDR3: CASSGQGWTEAFF. In DNA, the CDR3 is TGTGCCAGCAGCGGACAGGGATGGACTGAAGCTTTCTTT.